Listed below are T cell receptor beta chains from one sample, sequenced in a study of cytomegalovirus exposure and HLA in healthy donors. The protocol was immunoSEQ multiplex PCR, while the TCRdb copy is restricted to in-frame clones and leaves out a portion. Listed are about 88,000 clones; about 6% falls within the top ten. Specimen: PBMCs. These receptors came from a girl between 10 and 17 years old in good health and CMV-seropositive. Both conserved end residues are part of each CDR3. A D gene is named only where the DNA matches it firmly.

cdr3_length: 14; d_call: .; v_call: TRBV19; j_call: TRBJ2-3; cdr3_aa: CASSNDRSTDTQYF; cdr3_nt: TGTGCCAGTAGTAACGACAGGAGCACAGATACGCAGTATTTT
cdr3_length: 15; d_call: TRBD1; v_call: TRBV30; j_call: TRBJ1-5; cdr3_aa: CAWSRGQTSNQPQHF; cdr3_nt: TGTGCCTGGTCCAGGGGACAGACTAGCAATCAGCCCCAGCATTTT
cdr3_length: 15; d_call: .; v_call: TRBV4-1; j_call: TRBJ1-1; cdr3_aa: CASSQDSAEDTEAFF; cdr3_nt: TGCGCCAGCAGCCAAGATTCCGCAGAGGACACTGAAGCTTTCTTT
cdr3_length: 16; d_call: .; v_call: TRBV4-2; j_call: TRBJ2-5; cdr3_aa: CASSQDPFQDLGTQYF; cdr3_nt: TGTGCCAGCAGCCAAGATCCCTTTCAGGATCTGGGGACCCAGTACTTC
cdr3_length: 15; d_call: .; v_call: TRBV16; j_call: TRBJ2-7; cdr3_aa: CASSQSDRFRYEQYF; cdr3_nt: TGTGCCAGCAGCCAATCCGACAGGTTTAGGTACGAGCAGTACTTC
cdr3_length: 18; d_call: TRBD1; v_call: TRBV25-1; j_call: TRBJ2-2; cdr3_aa: CASSDGQGTNLNPGELFF; cdr3_nt: TGTGCCAGCAGTGACGGACAGGGTACGAATCTAAACCCCGGGGAGCTGTTTTTT
cdr3_length: 15; d_call: .; v_call: TRBV6-1; j_call: TRBJ2-6; cdr3_aa: CASSEGGHGANVLTF; cdr3_nt: TGTGCCAGCAGTGAAGGGGGGCATGGGGCCAACGTCCTGACTTTC
cdr3_length: 12; d_call: TRBD1; v_call: TRBV28; j_call: TRBJ1-5; cdr3_aa: CASTTGDQPQHF; cdr3_nt: TGTGCCAGCACCACAGGGGATCAGCCCCAGCATTTT
cdr3_length: 12; d_call: .; v_call: TRBV7-6; j_call: TRBJ2-5; cdr3_aa: CASSHYQETQYF; cdr3_nt: TGTGCCAGCAGCCATTACCAAGAGACCCAGTACTTC
cdr3_length: 17; d_call: TRBD1; v_call: TRBV10-3; j_call: TRBJ1-1; cdr3_aa: CAISGPQPDTGGTEAFF; cdr3_nt: TGTGCCATCAGTGGACCTCAACCCGACACAGGGGGCACTGAAGCTTTCTTT
cdr3_length: 16; d_call: TRBD1; v_call: TRBV13; j_call: TRBJ2-2; cdr3_aa: CASSLEARGSNGELFF; cdr3_nt: TGTGCCAGCAGCTTAGAGGCCAGGGGGTCGAACGGGGAGCTGTTTTTT
cdr3_length: 18; d_call: TRBD1; v_call: TRBV4-2; j_call: TRBJ1-1; cdr3_aa: CASSQGTGTGVRLAEAFF; cdr3_nt: TGTGCCAGCAGCCAAGGAACCGGGACAGGGGTCCGTTTGGCTGAAGCTTTCTTT
cdr3_length: 14; d_call: .; v_call: TRBV19; j_call: TRBJ1-1; cdr3_aa: CASSMGDIYTEAFF; cdr3_nt: TGTGCCAGTAGTATGGGTGACATATACACTGAAGCTTTCTTT
cdr3_length: 16; d_call: TRBD2; v_call: TRBV27; j_call: TRBJ2-3; cdr3_aa: CASSLDGLAVTDTQYF; cdr3_nt: TGTGCCAGCAGTTTGGATGGACTAGCGGTAACAGATACGCAGTATTTT
cdr3_length: 14; d_call: TRBD1; v_call: TRBV19; j_call: TRBJ2-2; cdr3_aa: CASSRDRAIGELFF; cdr3_nt: TGTGCCAGTAGTAGGGACAGGGCAATCGGGGAGCTGTTTTTT
cdr3_length: 14; d_call: TRBD1; v_call: TRBV19; j_call: TRBJ1-5; cdr3_aa: CASKGQGGNQPQHF; cdr3_nt: TGTGCCAGTAAGGGACAGGGAGGCAATCAGCCCCAGCATTTT
cdr3_length: 16; d_call: TRBD1; v_call: TRBV9; j_call: TRBJ2-3; cdr3_aa: CASSVAGQGAPNTQYF; cdr3_nt: TGTGCCAGCAGCGTAGCCGGACAGGGAGCGCCAAATACGCAGTATTTT
cdr3_length: 13; d_call: .; v_call: TRBV9; j_call: TRBJ2-7; cdr3_aa: CASSVAPTDEQYF; cdr3_nt: TGTGCCAGCAGCGTAGCTCCGACAGACGAGCAGTACTTC
cdr3_length: 15; d_call: .; v_call: TRBV4-1; j_call: TRBJ1-2; cdr3_aa: CASSQGPLGPNGYTF; cdr3_nt: TGCGCCAGCAGCCAAGGGCCCCTTGGCCCCAATGGCTACACCTTC
cdr3_length: 13; d_call: .; v_call: TRBV11-3; j_call: TRBJ1-1; cdr3_aa: CASSIQKNTEAFF; cdr3_nt: TGTGCCAGCAGCATACAGAAGAACACTGAAGCTTTCTTT
cdr3_length: 18; d_call: TRBD2; v_call: TRBV5-4; j_call: TRBJ2-3; cdr3_aa: CASSTGTSGVTSTDTQYF; cdr3_nt: TGTGCCAGCAGTACCGGGACTAGCGGGGTTACTAGCACAGATACGCAGTATTTT
cdr3_length: 13; d_call: .; v_call: TRBV7-9; j_call: TRBJ2-5; cdr3_aa: CASSQTSLGTQYF; cdr3_nt: TGTGCCAGCAGTCAAACTAGTTTAGGGACCCAGTACTTC
cdr3_length: 15; d_call: .; v_call: TRBV7-9; j_call: TRBJ1-4; cdr3_aa: CASSKRTESNEKLFF; cdr3_nt: TGTGCCAGCAGCAAACGGACAGAATCGAATGAAAAACTGTTTTTT
cdr3_length: 15; d_call: TRBD1; v_call: TRBV9; j_call: TRBJ2-1; cdr3_aa: CASSVDRGSYNEQFF; cdr3_nt: TGTGCCAGCAGTGTTGACAGGGGGTCTTACAATGAGCAGTTCTTC
cdr3_length: 16; d_call: .; v_call: TRBV4-2; j_call: TRBJ1-6; cdr3_aa: CASSVRQTFYNSPLHF; cdr3_nt: TGTGCCAGCAGCGTGAGACAGACCTTCTATAATTCACCCCTCCACTTT
cdr3_length: 18; d_call: .; v_call: TRBV5-4; j_call: TRBJ1-5; cdr3_aa: CASSLEVSSIGGRQPQHF; cdr3_nt: TGTGCCAGCAGCTTGGAAGTGTCGAGCATCGGTGGTCGGCAGCCCCAGCATTTT
cdr3_length: 15; d_call: .; v_call: TRBV19; j_call: TRBJ1-1; cdr3_aa: CASSSDSNLNTEAFF; cdr3_nt: TGTGCCAGTAGTTCAGACAGCAACTTGAACACTGAAGCTTTCTTT
cdr3_length: 14; d_call: .; v_call: TRBV29-1; j_call: TRBJ1-4; cdr3_aa: CSVEVGGPGEKLFF; cdr3_nt: TGCAGCGTTGAGGTCGGAGGGCCCGGTGAAAAACTGTTTTTT
cdr3_length: 16; d_call: .; v_call: TRBV7-9; j_call: TRBJ2-2; cdr3_aa: CASSFRLSSNTGELFF; cdr3_nt: TGTGCCAGCAGCTTTCGTCTCAGTTCGAACACCGGGGAGCTGTTTTTT
cdr3_length: 14; d_call: TRBD1; v_call: TRBV7-3; j_call: TRBJ2-3; cdr3_aa: CASSFQGATDTQYF; cdr3_nt: TGTGCCAGCAGCTTCCAGGGGGCCACAGATACGCAGTATTTT
cdr3_length: 18; d_call: .; v_call: TRBV9; j_call: TRBJ2-2; cdr3_aa: CASSATGFGGKHGGELFF; cdr3_nt: TGTGCCAGCAGCGCCACGGGTTTTGGGGGCAAGCATGGCGGGGAGCTGTTTTTT
cdr3_length: 14; d_call: .; v_call: TRBV6-5; j_call: TRBJ2-5; cdr3_aa: CASSYSELAETQYF; cdr3_nt: TGTGCCAGCAGTTACTCGGAATTAGCCGAGACCCAGTACTTC
cdr3_length: 15; d_call: TRBD1; v_call: TRBV19; j_call: TRBJ1-1; cdr3_aa: CASSIGGAGGTEAFF; cdr3_nt: TGTGCCAGTAGTATAGGAGGAGCAGGGGGCACTGAAGCTTTCTTT
cdr3_length: 14; d_call: TRBD1; v_call: TRBV19; j_call: TRBJ1-2; cdr3_aa: CASSIWTGPHGYTF; cdr3_nt: TGTGCCAGTAGTATTTGGACAGGGCCGCATGGCTACACCTTC
cdr3_length: 14; d_call: .; v_call: TRBV5-4; j_call: TRBJ2-3; cdr3_aa: CASRRREVGDTQYF; cdr3_nt: TGTGCCAGCAGGCGTAGGGAGGTCGGAGATACGCAGTATTTT
cdr3_length: 17; d_call: TRBD1; v_call: TRBV15; j_call: TRBJ1-1; cdr3_aa: CATSRESAGRGDTEAFF; cdr3_nt: TGTGCCACCAGCAGAGAGTCGGCTGGCAGGGGGGATACTGAAGCTTTCTTT
cdr3_length: 14; d_call: TRBD1; v_call: TRBV7-9; j_call: TRBJ1-2; cdr3_aa: CASSLAGTGDGYTF; cdr3_nt: TGTGCCAGCAGCTTAGCCGGGACAGGGGATGGCTACACCTTC
cdr3_length: 14; d_call: .; v_call: TRBV13; j_call: TRBJ2-1; cdr3_aa: CASSLWQTYNEQFF; cdr3_nt: TGTGCCAGCAGCTTATGGCAGACCTACAATGAGCAGTTCTTC
cdr3_length: 17; d_call: TRBD1; v_call: TRBV27; j_call: TRBJ2-1; cdr3_aa: CASTLLGGQGAYNEQFF; cdr3_nt: TGTGCCAGCACCTTACTCGGGGGACAGGGCGCCTACAATGAGCAGTTCTTC